One sample yielded the 20 T cell receptor beta chains listed below, sequenced in a study of blood T cells in healthy people across ages. A J-beta primer mix and a sample-barcoded 5' primer were used in a second PCR of about 7 to 12 cycles. Using its own MiXCR run on the 5' RACE reads, TCRdb lists one record per CDR3 protein. The table has 800,000 to 1,000,000 distinct CDR3 sequences, around 49% seen once. Material: blood. These receptors were obtained from a man under 40 in good health.

This clonotype was picked up many times. CDR3 bases: TGTGCCAGCACGACAGGGACCTACAATGAGCAGTTCTTC. Amino acid sequence: CASTTGTYNEQFF. The chain uses TRBV6-6 and TRBJ2-1; 7 bases agree with TRBD1. V was pared by 7 bases and J by 2 bases, with 2 bases of the junction left unmatched. The V gene's germline CDR1 is MNHNY and CDR2 SVGAGI (reference sequence). This CDR3 contains 13 residues.

This clonotype was detected a few times. The chain employs TRBV10-3 and TRBJ2-3; perhaps TRBD1 as D (6 bases). Germline-derived CDR1 and CDR2 are ENHRY and SYGVKD. The CDR3 has 16 residues. The V end was cut by 6 bases, the J end by 3 bases, with 19 bases between. The CDR3 sequence: CAISYRTGSFTDTQYF. The CDR3 nucleotides are TGTGCCATCAGCTACCGAACAGGGAGCTTTACAGATACGCAGTATTTT.

V is TRBV7-3 and J is TRBJ2-1; 8 nucleotides agree with TRBD2. The CDR3 has 14 amino acids. CDR1 is SGHTA, CDR2 FQGTGA, per germline. V lost 3 bases, J lost 5 bases, and 3 bases stayed unmatched. The CDR3 protein is CASSFGGGNNEQFF. For the CDR3, the DNA is TGTGCCAGCAGCTTTGGCGGGGGGAACAATGAGCAGTTCTTC.

The gene calls are TRBV11-2 and TRBJ2-3, with D tentatively TRBD2 (6 bases). V was cut by 5 bases and J by 6 bases, with 15 bases left in between. The CDR3 runs to 14 residues. Germline CDR1 and CDR2: SGHAT and FQNNGV. CDR3 DNA: TGTGCCAGCAGCCCCACGGGCGGAGGGGATACGCAGTATTTT. Its protein is CASSPTGGGDTQYF.

The chain joins TRBV28 to TRBJ1-2, with D unresolved. V lost 5 bases, J lost 8 bases, and 12 bases lay in between. Germline CDR1 and CDR2: MDHEN and SYDVKM. The CDR3 loop spans 12 amino acids. The chain's CDR3 is CASSTSRFGYTF. The CDR3, as DNA: TGTGCCAGCAGTACATCACGTTTCGGCTACACCTTC.

The genes are TRBV6-1 and TRBJ1-5; possibly TRBD1 for D (5 bases). The CDR3 has 13 residues. Germline assignment: CDR1 MNHNS and CDR2 SASEGT. Trimming pared 8 bases from V and 4 bases from J, leaving 12 bases between. The CDR3 bases are TGTGCCAGCCAGCCGACAGTTAATCAGCCCCAGCATTTT. As protein: CASQPTVNQPQHF.

This clonotype occurred a few times. A much more abundant neighbour one base away suggests this may be a read error. The chain carries TRBV29-1 and TRBJ2-1; perhaps TRBD2 as D (6 bases). The end of the DNA is better explained by TRBJ2-7, so the J call may be wrong. The CDR3 covers 13 residues. CDR1 is SQVTM and CDR2 is ANQGSEA in the germline V gene. CDR3 amino acids: CGVGGVSYNEQYF. The CDR3 nucleotides are TGCGGCGTTGGCGGGGTCTCCTACAATGAGCAGTACTTC.

In its sample, this clonotype was seen a few times. This rearrangement joins TRBV5-1 to TRBJ2-5; 10 bases are a match to TRBD2. CDR3 length: 14 residues. Germline V gives CDR1 SGHRS, CDR2 YFSETQ. J lost 5 bases, V lost 3 bases, and 4 bases had no gene match. The CDR3 sequence: CASSSAGGSETQYF. The DNA for the CDR3 is TGCGCCAGCAGCTCAGCGGGGGGGAGCGAGACCCAGTACTTC.

A remark on this clonotype: This sequence may be a read error, since a much larger clone differs from it by one base. J is TRBJ2-5 and V is TRBV20-1, with 8 nucleotides matching TRBD1. Trimming at V came to 0 bases and at J to 0 bases, leaving 6 bases not matched to a gene. This CDR3 comprises 16 residues. The germline gives CDR1 DFQATT, CDR2 SNEGSKA (reference sequence). The CDR3 region has the DNA TGCAGTGCTAGAGATTGGGGGACAGGAGACCAAGAGACCCAGTACTTC. It is translated as CSARDWGTGDQETQYF.

The gene calls are TRBV6-5 and TRBJ2-1; 11 bases map to TRBD1. CDR1 is MNHEY, CDR2 SVGAGI, per germline. This CDR3 has 14 amino acids. V was clipped by 11 bases and J by 7 bases; unmatched bases: 10. CDR3 in DNA: TGTGCCGCCTCCGGGACAGGGGGACAAAATGAGCAGTTCTTC. The encoded protein is CAASGTGGQNEQFF.

This clonotype has just one count. This chain connects TRBV7-2 to TRBJ2-1; 7 bases match TRBD2. Per the germline V gene, CDR1 is SGHTA and CDR2 is FQGNSA. V was pared by 1 base and J by 15 bases, with 6 bases of the junction left unmatched. The CDR3 runs to 12 residues. CDR3 bases: TGTGCCAGCAGCTTAGGGGGAGGGTTTCTGTTCTTC. Its protein is CASSLGGGFLFF.

The chain uses TRBV15 and TRBJ2-7; D unresolved. CDR3 length: 13 amino acids. The germline V gene has CDR1 LNHNV and CDR2 YYDKDF (reference sequence). Trimming shortened V by 0 bases and J by 6 bases, and 9 bases separated the two germline ends. CDR3 protein: CATSRENGSEQYF. The CDR3 DNA follows: TGTGCCACCAGCAGAGAAAACGGTAGCGAGCAGTACTTC.

This chain links TRBV30 with TRBJ1-2; 8 nucleotides match TRBD1. V lost 2 bases, J lost 9 bases, and 8 bases stayed unmatched. This CDR3 is 13 amino acids long. CDR1 is GTSNPN and CDR2 is SVGIG in the germline V gene (reference sequence). CDR3 in DNA: TGTGCCTGGAGTACGACAGGGGTCTCGAGCTACACCTTC. Protein: CAWSTTGVSSYTF.

This clonotype was recorded at least ten times. This chain uses TRBV12-3 or TRBV12-4 with TRBJ1-1; D possibly corresponds to TRBD1 (6 bases). Trimming took off 1 base at V and 0 bases at J, with 9 bases between the two ends. The CDR3 is 15 residues long. CDR3 loop: CASSLGGRMNTEAFF. Here the CDR3 DNA reads TGTGCCAGCAGTTTAGGGGGGCGCATGAACACTGAAGCTTTCTTT.

The rearrangement links TRBV6-2 or TRBV6-3 to TRBJ2-2; no reliable D call. Germline V lookup: CDR1 MNHEY, CDR2 SVGEGT. The V end lost 2 bases, the J end lost 2 bases, and 15 bases lay between the germline ends. The CDR3 totals 17 residues. The CDR3 nucleotides are TGTGCCAGCAGTTACAGTCTGCCATTTCCTAACACCGGGGAGCTGTTTTTT. Its translation: CASSYSLPFPNTGELFF.

A few counts support this clonotype. The V and J genes are TRBV5-1 and TRBJ2-5; 7 nucleotides match TRBD1. Unmatched junction bases numbered 7, after V lost 4 bases and J lost 1 base. CDR3 length: 15 residues. In germline, CDR1 is SGHRS, CDR2 YFSETQ. The CDR3 coding sequence is TGCGCCAGCAGCACCCAGGGACAGCGCCAAGAGACCCAGTACTTC. Translated, it gives CASSTQGQRQETQYF.

This chain connects TRBV18 to TRBJ2-5; the D gene is possibly TRBD2 (6 bases). V gave up 2 bases and J gave up 11 bases, with 18 bases separating them. CDR1 is KGHSH, CDR2 LQKENI, per germline. The length of the CDR3 is 14 residues. The CDR3 coding sequence is TGTGCCAGCTCACCAAGGTCGGGGGTGGATGAGCAGTACTTC. This sequence encodes CASSPRSGVDEQYF.

This clonotype was seen more than once but under ten times. The chain combines TRBV3-1 with TRBJ1-2; D unclear. The germline gives CDR1 LGHDT, CDR2 YNNKEL (reference sequence). The V gene lost 4 bases and the J gene lost 2 bases, with 14 bases spanning the gap. This CDR3 spans 15 amino acids. The CDR3 DNA is TGTGCCAGCAGCCCCCCTCGGCAGGAGAACTATGGCTACACCTTC. As protein: CASSPPRQENYGYTF.

CDR3 nucleotides: TGTGCCAGCTCAAATTACCAAGAGACCCAGTACTTC. It yields the protein CASSNYQETQYF. V and J are TRBV18 and TRBJ2-5, with D hard to call. CDR3 length equals 12 residues. V shed 5 bases and J shed 0 bases, with 4 bases lying between them. Germline CDR1 is KGHSH and CDR2 is LQKENI.

This clonotype was seen at least ten times. This chain links TRBV20-1 with TRBJ2-3; 10 bases fit TRBD2. Trimming took 0 bases from V and 5 from J; bases not matched to a gene: 8. Per germline, CDR1 DFQATT and CDR2 SNEGSKA (reference sequence). CDR3 length: 16 amino acids. This CDR3 reads CSARDLSGGDVDTQYF. In nucleotides, the CDR3 is TGCAGTGCTAGAGATTTGAGCGGGGGGGATGTAGATACGCAGTATTTT.